This T cell receptor beta chain was recorded in a study of CD4+ T cells in melanoma. Study-wide results and limits: Neoantigen-specific CD4+ T cells in melanoma reportedly had diverse differentiation states. CD8+ T cell, macrophage and B cell function reportedly correlated with neoantigen-specific CD4+ T cells.

To note about this clone: Its antigen is not identified.

The protocol was immunoSEQ multiplex PCR, while the TCRdb copy is restricted to in-frame clones and leaves out a portion. This sample has 14,000 to 15,000 clones, with over 55% found just once. This receptor was taken from a human donor with melanoma. Sequencing input: cells from a culture (not recorded whether cultured in vitro).

CDR3 sequence: CASRVTAQTYEQYF. CDR3 DNA: TGTGCCAGCAGAGTGACAGCGCAGACCTACGAGCAGTACTTC. The genes are TRBV11-2 and TRBJ2-7; D might be TRBD1 (5 bases). The CDR3 runs 14 residues. CDR1 and CDR2 (germline): SGHAT, FQNNGV. Trimming removed 6 bases at V and 2 bases at J, with 14 bases between.